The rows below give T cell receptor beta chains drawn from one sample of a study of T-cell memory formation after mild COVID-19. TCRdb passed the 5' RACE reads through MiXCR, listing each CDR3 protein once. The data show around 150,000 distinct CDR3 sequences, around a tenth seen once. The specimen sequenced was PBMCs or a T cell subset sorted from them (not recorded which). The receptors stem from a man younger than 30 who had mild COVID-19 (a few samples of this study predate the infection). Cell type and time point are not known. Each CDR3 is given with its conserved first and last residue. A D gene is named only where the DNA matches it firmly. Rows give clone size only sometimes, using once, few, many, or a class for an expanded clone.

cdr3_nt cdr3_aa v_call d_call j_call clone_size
TGTGCCAGCAGCTTCGGGGGAGGGGGCGCCTATGGCTACACCTTC CASSFGGGGAYGYTF TRBV12-3/TRBV12-4 TRBD1 TRBJ1-2 -
TGTGCCAGCAGCTTGGAGCGGTCTGAGCAGTTCTTC CASSLERSEQFF TRBV5-6 - TRBJ2-1 -
TGTGCCAGCAGCCAATGGACACGGTCGGTGGGCAATCAGCCCCAGCATTTT CASSQWTRSVGNQPQHF TRBV7-6 - TRBJ1-5 few
TGCAGCGTTAGTAGGGGAGAGGGAGATACGCAGTATTTT CSVSRGEGDTQYF TRBV29-1 - TRBJ2-3 once
TGTGCCAGCAGCCCTGATTTGGCCAACGTCCTGACTTTC CASSPDLANVLTF TRBV14 - TRBJ2-6 few
TGTGCCAGTAGTACCTTTAAACCGGGACAGGCCTACAATGAGCAGTTCTTC CASSTFKPGQAYNEQFF TRBV19 TRBD1 TRBJ2-1 many
TGCGCCAGCCGCCGGGACATTGTATACGAGCAGTACTTC CASRRDIVYEQYF TRBV5-1 - TRBJ2-7 many
TGCGCCAGCACCGTGGACAGGGCAGATGGCTACACCTTC CASTVDRADGYTF TRBV5-1 TRBD1 TRBJ1-2 -
TGTGCCAGCAGTCAGGGGACAGAATATTCACCCCTCCACTTT CASSQGTEYSPLHF TRBV12-3/TRBV12-4 TRBD1 TRBJ1-6 few
TGCGCCAGCAGACCGGGACAGGGTGAAGCTTTCTTT CASRPGQGEAFF TRBV4-3 TRBD1 TRBJ1-1 few
TGTGCCAGCAGCCCCGGGGCAGAGAAGGTGGTGACTGAAGCTTTCTTT CASSPGAEKVVTEAFF TRBV7-2 - TRBJ1-1 once